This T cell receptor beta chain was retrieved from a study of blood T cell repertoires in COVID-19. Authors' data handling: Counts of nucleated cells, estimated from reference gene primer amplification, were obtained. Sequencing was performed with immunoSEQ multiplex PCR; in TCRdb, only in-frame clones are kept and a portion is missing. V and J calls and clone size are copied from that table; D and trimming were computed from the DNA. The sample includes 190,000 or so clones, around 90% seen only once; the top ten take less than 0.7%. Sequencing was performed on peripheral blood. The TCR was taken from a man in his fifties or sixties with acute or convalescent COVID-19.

The CDR3 reads CASSLTVNTEAFF. As DNA, the CDR3 is TGTGCCAGCTCACTGACAGTGAACACTGAAGCTTTCTTT. The V call is TRBV18, the J call TRBJ1-1, with D perhaps matching TRBD1 (5 bases). V lost 4 bases and J lost 0, with 6 bases in between. This CDR3 is built from 13 residues. Germline V lookup: CDR1 KGHSH, CDR2 LQKENI.